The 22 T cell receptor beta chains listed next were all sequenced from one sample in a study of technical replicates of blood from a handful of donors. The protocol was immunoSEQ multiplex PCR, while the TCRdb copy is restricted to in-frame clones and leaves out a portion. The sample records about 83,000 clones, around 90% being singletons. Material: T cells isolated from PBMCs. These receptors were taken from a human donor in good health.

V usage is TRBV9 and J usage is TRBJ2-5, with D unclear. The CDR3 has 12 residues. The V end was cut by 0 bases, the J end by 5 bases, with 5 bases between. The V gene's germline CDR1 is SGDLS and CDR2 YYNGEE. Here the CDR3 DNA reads TGTGCCAGCAGCGTAGACGGGGAGACCCAGTACTTC. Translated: CASSVDGETQYF.

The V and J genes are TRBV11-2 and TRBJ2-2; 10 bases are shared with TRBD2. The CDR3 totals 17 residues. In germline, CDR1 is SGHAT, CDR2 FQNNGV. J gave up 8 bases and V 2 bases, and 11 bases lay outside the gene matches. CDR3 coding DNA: TGTGCCAGCAGCTTAAGGGCTAGCGGGAGTATTTCGGGGGAGCTGTTTTTT. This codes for CASSLRASGSISGELFF.

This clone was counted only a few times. The CDR3 sequence: CASSPQNSPLHF. CDR3 DNA: TGTGCCAGCAGCCCCCAGAACTCACCCCTCCACTTT. The genes are TRBV6-5 and TRBJ1-6; D is undetermined. Germline values: CDR1 MNHEY, CDR2 SVGAGI. V lost 6 bases and J lost 10, with 10 bases in between. This CDR3 region has 12 residues.

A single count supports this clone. This chain's CDR3 is CASSQGHGTDYEQYF. In DNA form, the CDR3 reads TGCGCCAGCAGCCAAGGCCACGGGACAGACTACGAGCAGTACTTC. V is TRBV4-1 and J is TRBJ2-7; 7 bases agree with TRBD1. V gave up 1 base and J gave up 3 bases; unmatched junction bases: 6. In germline, CDR1 is MGHRA, CDR2 YSYEKL. There are 15 residues in the CDR3.

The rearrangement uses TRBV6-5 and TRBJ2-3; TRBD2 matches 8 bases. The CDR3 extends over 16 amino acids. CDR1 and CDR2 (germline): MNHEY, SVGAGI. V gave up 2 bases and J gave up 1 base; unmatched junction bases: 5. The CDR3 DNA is TGTGCCAGCAGTTACGGCCTAGCGGGTCGCACAGATACGCAGTATTTT. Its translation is CASSYGLAGRTDTQYF.

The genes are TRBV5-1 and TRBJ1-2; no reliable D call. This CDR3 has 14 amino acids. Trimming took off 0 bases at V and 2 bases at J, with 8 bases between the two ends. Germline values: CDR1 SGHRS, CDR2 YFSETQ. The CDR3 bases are TGCGCCAGCAGCTTGGCCGCGAGGAACTATGGCTACACCTTC. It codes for CASSLAARNYGYTF.

CDR3 loop: CASSPGQGSTEAFF. The CDR3 DNA follows: TGTGCCAGCTCACCGGGGCAGGGGAGCACTGAAGCTTTCTTT. The rearrangement uses TRBV18 and TRBJ1-1; perhaps TRBD1 as D (6 bases). Trimming pared 3 bases from V and 4 bases from J, leaving 12 bases between. Germline CDR1 and CDR2: KGHSH and LQKENI. CDR3 length: 14 residues.

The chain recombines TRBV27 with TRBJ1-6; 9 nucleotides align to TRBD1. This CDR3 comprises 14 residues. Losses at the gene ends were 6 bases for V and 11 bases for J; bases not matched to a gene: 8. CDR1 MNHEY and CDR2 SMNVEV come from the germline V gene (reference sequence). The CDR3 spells CASRKGQGLAPLHF. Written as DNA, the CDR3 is TGTGCCAGCAGAAAGGGACAGGGACTCGCACCCCTCCACTTT.

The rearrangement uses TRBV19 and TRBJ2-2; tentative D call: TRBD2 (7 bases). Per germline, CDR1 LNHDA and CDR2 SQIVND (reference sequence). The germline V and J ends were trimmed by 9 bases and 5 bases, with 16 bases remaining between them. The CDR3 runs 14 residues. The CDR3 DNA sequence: TGTGCCAGAGGAACAGGGAGGGGGACCGGGGAGCTGTTTTTT. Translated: CARGTGRGTGELFF. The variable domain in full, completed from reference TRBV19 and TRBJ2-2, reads DGGITQSPKYLFRKEGQNVTLSCEQNLNHDAMYWYRQDPGQGLRLIYYSQIVNDFQKGDIAEGYSVSREKKESFPLTVTSAQKNPTAFYLCARGTGRGTGELFFGEGSRLTVL.

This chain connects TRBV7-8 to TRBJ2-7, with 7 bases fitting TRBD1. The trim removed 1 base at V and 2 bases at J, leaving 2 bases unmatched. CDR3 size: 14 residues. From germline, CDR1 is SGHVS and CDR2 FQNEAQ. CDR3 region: CASSLGQGAYEQYF. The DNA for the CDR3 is TGTGCCAGCAGCTTAGGTCAGGGGGCCTACGAGCAGTACTTC.

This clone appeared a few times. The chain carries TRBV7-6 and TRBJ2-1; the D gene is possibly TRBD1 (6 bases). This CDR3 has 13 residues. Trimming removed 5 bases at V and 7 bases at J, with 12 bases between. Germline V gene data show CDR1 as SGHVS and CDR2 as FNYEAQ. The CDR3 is CASSNTGSNEQFF. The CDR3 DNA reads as TGTGCCAGCAGCAATACAGGGTCGAATGAGCAGTTCTTC. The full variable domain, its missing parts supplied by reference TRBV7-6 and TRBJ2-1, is GAGVSQSPRYKVTKRGQDVALRCDPISGHVSLYWYRQALGQGPEFLTYFNYEAQQDKSGLPNDRFSAERPEGSISTLTIQRTEQRDSAMYRCASSNTGSNEQFFGPGTRLTVL.

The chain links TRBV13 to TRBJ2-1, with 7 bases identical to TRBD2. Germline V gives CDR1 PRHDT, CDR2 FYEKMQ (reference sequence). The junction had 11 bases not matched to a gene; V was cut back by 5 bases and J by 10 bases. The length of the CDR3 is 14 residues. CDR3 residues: CASSRGGPIWEQFF. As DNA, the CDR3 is TGTGCCAGCAGCCGGGGAGGGCCGATTTGGGAGCAGTTCTTC.

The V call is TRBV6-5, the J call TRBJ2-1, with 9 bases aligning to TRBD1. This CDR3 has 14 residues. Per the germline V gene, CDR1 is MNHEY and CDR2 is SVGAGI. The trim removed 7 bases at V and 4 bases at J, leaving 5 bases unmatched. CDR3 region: CASTPGQGYNEQFF. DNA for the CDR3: TGTGCCAGCACACCGGGACAGGGTTACAATGAGCAGTTCTTC.

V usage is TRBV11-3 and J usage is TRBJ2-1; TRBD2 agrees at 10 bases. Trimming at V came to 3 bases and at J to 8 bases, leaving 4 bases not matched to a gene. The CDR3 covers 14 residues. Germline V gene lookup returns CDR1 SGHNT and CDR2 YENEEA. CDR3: CASSFSSGSDEQFF. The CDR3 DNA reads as TGTGCCAGCAGCTTCTCTAGCGGGAGCGATGAGCAGTTCTTC.

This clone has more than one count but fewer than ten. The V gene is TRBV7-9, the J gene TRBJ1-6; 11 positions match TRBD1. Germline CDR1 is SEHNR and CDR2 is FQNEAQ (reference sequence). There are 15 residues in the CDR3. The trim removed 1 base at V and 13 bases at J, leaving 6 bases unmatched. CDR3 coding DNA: TGTGCCAGCAGCTTAGGAGGGACAGGGGGTCACCCCCTCCACTTT. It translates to CASSLGGTGGHPLHF.

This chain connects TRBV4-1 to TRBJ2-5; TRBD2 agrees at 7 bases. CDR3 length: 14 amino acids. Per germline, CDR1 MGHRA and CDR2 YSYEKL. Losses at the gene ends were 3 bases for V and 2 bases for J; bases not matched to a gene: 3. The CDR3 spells CASSHMGLQETQYF. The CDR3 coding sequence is TGCGCCAGCAGCCATATGGGACTACAAGAGACCCAGTACTTC.

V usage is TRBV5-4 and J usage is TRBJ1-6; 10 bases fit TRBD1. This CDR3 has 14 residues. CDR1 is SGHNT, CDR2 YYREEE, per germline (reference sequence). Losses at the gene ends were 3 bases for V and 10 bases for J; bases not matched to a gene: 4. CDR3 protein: CASSSGQGISPLHF. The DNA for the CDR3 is TGTGCCAGCAGCTCGGGACAGGGGATCTCACCCCTCCACTTT.

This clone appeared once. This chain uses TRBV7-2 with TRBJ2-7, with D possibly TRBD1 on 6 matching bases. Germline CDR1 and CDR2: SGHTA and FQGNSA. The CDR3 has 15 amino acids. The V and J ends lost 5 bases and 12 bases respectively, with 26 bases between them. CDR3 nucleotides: TGTGCCAGCAGCACCCGACAGGTGGCTCTGACAACTCCGTACTTC. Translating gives CASSTRQVALTTPYF.

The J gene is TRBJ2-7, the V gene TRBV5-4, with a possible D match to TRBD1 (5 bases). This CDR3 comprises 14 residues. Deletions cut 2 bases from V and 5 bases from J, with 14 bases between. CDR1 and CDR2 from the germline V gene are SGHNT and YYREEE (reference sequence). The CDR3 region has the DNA TGTGCCAGCAGCTTTTTTACAGGAGTCAACGAGCAGTACTTC. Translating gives CASSFFTGVNEQYF.

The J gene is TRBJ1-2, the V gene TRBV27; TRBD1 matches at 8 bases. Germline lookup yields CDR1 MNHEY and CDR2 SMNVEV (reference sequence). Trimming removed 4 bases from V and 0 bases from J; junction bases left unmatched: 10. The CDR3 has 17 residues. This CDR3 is CASSSGTGFISNYGYTF. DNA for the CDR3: TGTGCCAGCAGTTCCGGGACAGGTTTTATTTCTAACTATGGCTACACCTTC.

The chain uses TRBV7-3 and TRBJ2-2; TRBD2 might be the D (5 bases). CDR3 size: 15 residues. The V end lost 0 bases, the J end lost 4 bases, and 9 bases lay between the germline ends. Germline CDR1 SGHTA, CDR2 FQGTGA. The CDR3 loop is CASSLTEGGTGELFF. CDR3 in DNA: TGTGCCAGCAGCTTAACAGAGGGTGGCACCGGGGAGCTGTTTTTT.

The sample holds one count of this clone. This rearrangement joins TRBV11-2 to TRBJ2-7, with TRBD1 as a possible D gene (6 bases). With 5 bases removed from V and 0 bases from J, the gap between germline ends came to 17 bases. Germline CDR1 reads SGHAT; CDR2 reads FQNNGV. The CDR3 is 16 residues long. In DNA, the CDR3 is TGTGCCAGCAGCCAGAACCCCAGGGGCCACTCCTACGAGCAGTACTTC. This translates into CASSQNPRGHSYEQYF. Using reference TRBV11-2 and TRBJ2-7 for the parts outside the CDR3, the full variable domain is EAGVAQSPRYKIIEKRQSVAFWCNPISGHATLYWYQQILGQGPKLLIQFQNNGVVDDSQLPKDRFSAERLKGVDSTLKIQPAKLEDSAVYLCASSQNPRGHSYEQYFGPGTRLTVT.